This T cell receptor beta chain comes out of a study of tumor and adjacent non-tumor tissue in lung cancer. Turning to the study itself: There were fewer than 15 adenocarcinoma, 2 squamous cell carcinoma and 1 small cell lung cancer cases.

Regarding this clonotype: Antigen unknown. This clone may be a read error of a much larger clone one base away.

RNA was extracted from bulk tissue without any cell sorting. More than 3 cm separated this lung sample from the edge of the tumor. Trimming took 4 bases from V and 5 from J; bases not matched to a gene: 8. The CDR3 has 15 residues. Germline CDR1 and CDR2: SGHNT and YYREEE (reference sequence). Study-wide results and limits: TCR diversity was significantly greater in tumor than normal lung tissue.

The library came from three nested PCR rounds adapted from ARM-PCR protocols. TCRdb called the multiplex PCR reads again in MiXCR, with one record for every CDR3 protein. Among around 100,000 distinct CDR3 sequences, 65% were seen once, and the ten largest hold roughly 20%. The V gene is TRBV5-4, the J gene TRBJ2-3; 9 bases align to TRBD2. Sequencing was done on a sample of distant non-tumor lung tissue. The TCR comes from a man aged 30-40 years with non-small cell lung cancer. As DNA, the CDR3 is TGTGCCAGCAGCGGGGAGGTAGCGGGAGTAGATACGCAGTATTTT. Translating it yields CASSGEVAGVDTQYF.